A selection of T cell receptor beta chains follows, all from one sample in a study of control samples from healthy donors and cancer patients. Here immunoSEQ multiplex PCR was the method, and the copy in TCRdb shows in-frame clones only, minus some. The repertoire has about 410,000 clones, approximately 90% of them found once; the top ten carry more than 6%. Sequenced sample: PBMCs. All receptors derive from a man aged 35-49 years with head and neck cancer. CDR3s include the opening cysteine and the closing phenylalanine or tryptophan. Fields, in order: clone size, V gene, J gene, D gene, CDR3 protein, CDR3 DNA. D genes are given only for firm matches. Not every row has a clone size; where given, it reads once, few, many or a size class.

-,TRBV5-5,TRBJ2-7,TRBD1,CASRRDRAYEQYF,TGTGCCAGCAGAAGGGACAGGGCCTACGAGCAGTACTTC
-,TRBV6-6,TRBJ1-1,-,CASSYPTGFTPEAFF,TGTGCCAGCAGTTACCCAACAGGGTTCACCCCCGAAGCTTTCTTT
few,TRBV9,TRBJ2-2,-,CASTTGTNTGELFF,TGTGCCAGCACTACCGGCACAAACACCGGGGAGCTGTTTTTT
-,TRBV6-5,TRBJ2-7,TRBD1,CVSRDRGTYEQYF,TGTGTCAGCAGGGACAGGGGTACCTACGAGCAGTACTTC
-,TRBV5-1,TRBJ1-4,TRBD1,CASSLRQGAEEKLFF,TGCGCCAGCAGCTTGAGGCAGGGGGCAGAGGAAAAACTGTTTTTT
-,TRBV7-9,TRBJ2-7,TRBD1,CASSGAGQGTGEQYF,TGTGCCAGCAGCGGGGCGGGACAGGGGACGGGCGAGCAGTACTTC
-,TRBV12-3/TRBV12-4,TRBJ1-5,-,CASSLGGDQPQHF,TGTGCCAGCAGTTTAGGGGGGGATCAGCCCCAGCATTTT
-,TRBV7-6,TRBJ2-2,-,CASSFGEKNTGELFF,TGTGCCAGCAGCTTCGGAGAAAAGAACACCGGGGAGCTGTTTTTT
-,TRBV9,TRBJ2-5,-,CASSVAEGTQETQYF,TGTGCCAGCAGCGTAGCTGAGGGAACCCAAGAGACCCAGTACTTC
-,TRBV6-5,TRBJ1-5,TRBD1,CASRGTGGELQPQHF,TGTGCCAGCAGGGGGACAGGGGGTGAGCTTCAGCCCCAGCATTTT
few,TRBV18,TRBJ1-1,-,CASSPFAENTEAFF,TGTGCCAGCTCACCCTTTGCGGAGAACACTGAAGCTTTCTTT
once,TRBV4-3,TRBJ1-2,TRBD1,CASSQEIPGQGYYTF,TGCGCCAGCAGCCAAGAAATTCCGGGACAGGGTTACTACACCTTC
once,TRBV7-9,TRBJ2-1,TRBD2,CASTLYGGAGGLNEQFF,TGTGCCAGCACCCTCTACGGTGGGGCGGGAGGGCTGAATGAGCAGTTCTTC
-,TRBV27,TRBJ2-2,-,CASSLNTGELFF,TGTGCCAGCAGTTTGAACACCGGGGAGCTGTTTTTT
once,TRBV10-3,TRBJ2-3,-,CAARGFSTDTQYF,TGTGCCGCTCGCGGTTTCAGCACAGATACGCAGTATTTT
-,TRBV28,TRBJ2-1,-,CASTRPLYNEQFF,TGTGCCAGCACAAGACCTCTCTACAATGAGCAGTTCTTC
-,TRBV6-5,TRBJ2-7,TRBD1,CASRDGTGGLYEQYF,TGTGCCAGCCGGGATGGGACAGGGGGTCTCTACGAGCAGTACTTC
-,TRBV7-8,TRBJ1-3,TRBD1,CASSRAGTEGNTIYF,TGTGCCAGCAGCCGAGCCGGGACAGAGGGAAACACCATATATTTT
few,TRBV5-1,TRBJ1-1,-,CASSLNGPEAFF,TGCGCCAGCAGCTTGAACGGACCTGAAGCTTTCTTT
-,TRBV6-6,TRBJ1-5,TRBD1,CASSYGQGGQPQHF,TGTGCCAGCAGTTACGGACAGGGGGGTCAGCCCCAGCATTTT
once,TRBV28,TRBJ2-5,TRBD1,CASSFGRGQGTQYF,TGTGCCAGCAGTTTTGGCAGGGGGCAGGGGACCCAGTACTTC
-,TRBV20-1,TRBJ1-1,-,CSALADTEAFF,TGCAGTGCCCTGGCCGACACTGAAGCTTTCTTT
-,TRBV23-1,TRBJ1-3,-,CASSQSVGVGNTIYF,TGCGCCAGCAGTCAATCGGTTGGGGTGGGAAACACCATATATTTT
-,TRBV28,TRBJ2-7,TRBD1,CASSITPGGRYYEQYF,TGTGCCAGCAGTATAACCCCAGGGGGCCGCTACTACGAGCAGTACTTC
-,TRBV7-3,TRBJ2-2,-,CASSIRGRPDTGELFF,TGTGCCAGCAGCATAAGAGGGAGGCCAGACACCGGGGAGCTGTTTTTT
-,TRBV7-8,TRBJ2-1,-,CASSFQLIKTYNEQFF,TGTGCCAGCAGCTTTCAACTGATAAAGACTTACAATGAGCAGTTCTTC
once,TRBV4-2,TRBJ1-1,-,CASSYRDQRTEAFF,TGTGCCAGCAGCTACCGGGACCAGAGGACTGAAGCTTTCTTT
-,TRBV12-3/TRBV12-4,TRBJ1-1,TRBD1,CASTDRGNTEAFF,TGTGCCAGCACTGACAGGGGGAACACTGAAGCTTTCTTT
-,TRBV30,TRBJ1-2,-,CAWRAGPNNGYTF,TGTGCCTGGAGGGCGGGCCCTAATAATGGCTACACCTTC
-,TRBV2,TRBJ2-1,TRBD2,CASSVRGGNSYNEQFF,TGTGCCAGCAGTGTTCGGGGGGGGAACTCCTACAATGAGCAGTTCTTC
-,TRBV7-2,TRBJ1-1,-,CASSLFPRTEAFF,TGTGCCAGCAGCTTATTTCCTCGAACTGAAGCTTTCTTT
-,TRBV5-6,TRBJ2-4,-,CASSLDQGRDSIQYF,TGTGCCAGCAGCTTGGACCAGGGGAGGGATAGCATTCAGTACTTC
once,TRBV4-2,TRBJ2-3,-,CASSREVTGAASSTDTQYF,TGTGCCAGCAGCCGAGAAGTGACCGGGGCGGCCTCTAGCACAGATACGCAGTATTTT